This T cell receptor beta chain was found in a study of blood T cell repertoires in COVID-19. On the study more broadly: PBMCs, B-cell-depleted T cells, or T cells were the source of the cDNA or gDNA that made up the material.

Original methodology: Amplifying reference gene primers gave estimates of nucleated cell counts. Profiling relied on immunoSEQ multiplex PCR, and the TCRdb table lists in-frame clones only, not all of them. V, J and clone size are those of that table, while D and trimming were read from the DNA. The sample lists 130,000 or so clones; 80% to 85% were seen once. Germline V gene lookup returns CDR1 MDHEN and CDR2 SYDVKM. V was shortened by 3 bases and J by 8 bases, with 13 bases between the two germline ends. The CDR3 totals 14 residues. The clonotype was recovered from a man younger than 45 with COVID-19, enrolled during active disease. The chain uses TRBV28 and TRBJ1-4; no reliable D call. The sequenced sample was peripheral blood. The CDR3 spells CASSFLSGREKLFF. In DNA, the CDR3 is TGTGCCAGCAGTTTCCTGTCTGGTCGGGAAAAACTGTTTTTT. Filled out from reference TRBV28 and TRBJ1-4, the complete variable domain reads DVKVTQSSRYLVKRTGEKVFLECVQDMDHENMFWYRQDPGLGLRLIYFSYDVKMKEKGDIPEGYSVSREKKERFSLILESASTNQTSMYLCASSFLSGREKLFFGSGTQLSVL.